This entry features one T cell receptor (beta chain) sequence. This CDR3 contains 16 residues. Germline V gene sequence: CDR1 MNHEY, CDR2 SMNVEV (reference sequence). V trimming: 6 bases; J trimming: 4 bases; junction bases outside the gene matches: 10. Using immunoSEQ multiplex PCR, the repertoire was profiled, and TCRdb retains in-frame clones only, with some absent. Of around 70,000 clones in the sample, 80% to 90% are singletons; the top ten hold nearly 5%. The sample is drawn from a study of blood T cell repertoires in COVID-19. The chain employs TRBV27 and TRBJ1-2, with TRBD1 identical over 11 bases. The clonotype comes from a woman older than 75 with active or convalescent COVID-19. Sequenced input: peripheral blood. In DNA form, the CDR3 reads TGTGCCAGCAGGCGAGAAAGGACAGGGGGCCTCTATGGCTACACCTTC. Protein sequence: CASRRERTGGLYGYTF.